Listed below are T cell receptor beta chains from one sample, sequenced in a study of blood T cell repertoires in COVID-19. TCRdb keeps only in-frame clones here, not all; method: immunoSEQ multiplex PCR. The table has a few hundred thousand clones, approximately 84% seen once; the top ten hold 3.5% to 5%. The sequenced sample consisted of PBMCs or T cells enriched from blood (not recorded which). The source of these receptors is a man aged 30 to 45 who had recovered from COVID-19. CDR3s include the opening cysteine and the closing phenylalanine or tryptophan. A D gene is named only where the DNA matches it firmly. Clone sizes are given selectively: once, few, many, or a class where the clone is expanded.

j_call clone_size v_call d_call cdr3_nt cdr3_aa
TRBJ2-1 NA TRBV6-5 TRBD2 TGTGCCATCCCGCGGGGGAATGAGCAGTTCTTC CAIPRGNEQFF
TRBJ2-7 NA TRBV10-3 NA TGTGCCACCGCTTCAGACTTTATCTCCTACGAGCAGTACTTC CATASDFISYEQYF
TRBJ1-1 NA TRBV15 TRBD1 TGTGCCACCAGCAGAGTAACAGGGGGAACTGAAGCTTTCTTT CATSRVTGGTEAFF
TRBJ1-2 NA TRBV11-2 NA TGTGCCAGCAGCGTCTCCACTGTCTCTGGCTACACCTTC CASSVSTVSGYTF
TRBJ2-3 NA TRBV10-3 NA TGTGCCATCAGTGAGTCGGACACCATAAGCACAGATACGCAGTATTTT CAISESDTISTDTQYF
TRBJ2-4 NA TRBV27 NA TGTGCCAGCAGTGTCAAGGGGGAGATTCAGTACTTC CASSVKGEIQYF
TRBJ1-3 few TRBV4-1 NA TGCGCCAGCAGCCAAGATGAAATGGGGGGAAGTGGAAACACCATATATTTT CASSQDEMGGSGNTIYF
TRBJ1-1 NA TRBV7-6 TRBD1 TGTGCCAGCAGCTACGACCGACAGGGTCCGAACACTGAAGCTTTCTTT CASSYDRQGPNTEAFF
TRBJ2-7 many TRBV20-1 NA TGCAGTGCTAGTCTGCTAGCAGGGGTTGACGAGCAGTACTTC CSASLLAGVDEQYF
TRBJ1-6 NA TRBV11-1 NA TGTGCCAGTGGGACTTTGGCTAATTCACCCCTCCACTTT CASGTLANSPLHF
TRBJ2-6 NA TRBV6-5 NA TGTGCCAGCAGTTCAGGGTCTGGGGCCAACGTCCTGACTTTC CASSSGSGANVLTF